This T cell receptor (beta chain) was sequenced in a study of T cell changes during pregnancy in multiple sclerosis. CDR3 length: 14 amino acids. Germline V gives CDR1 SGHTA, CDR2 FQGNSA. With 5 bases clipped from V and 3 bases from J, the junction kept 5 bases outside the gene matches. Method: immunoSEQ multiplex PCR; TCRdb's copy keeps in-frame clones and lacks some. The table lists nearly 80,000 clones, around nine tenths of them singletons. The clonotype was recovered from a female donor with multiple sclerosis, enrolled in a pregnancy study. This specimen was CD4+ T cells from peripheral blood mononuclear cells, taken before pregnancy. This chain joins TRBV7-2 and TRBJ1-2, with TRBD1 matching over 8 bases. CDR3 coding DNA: TGTGCCAGCAGCAAAGGGACAGGATACTATGGCTACACCTTC. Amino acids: CASSKGTGYYGYTF. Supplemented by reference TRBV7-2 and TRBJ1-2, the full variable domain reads GAGVSQSPSNKVTEKGKDVELRCDPISGHTALYWYRQSLGQGLEFLIYFQGNSAPDKSGLPSDRFSAERTGGSVSTLTIQRTQQEDSAVYLCASSKGTGYYGYTFGSGTRLTVV.